One and the same sample provided the 22 T cell receptor beta chains below, sequenced in a study of PD-L1 blockade in urothelial cancer. Here immunoSEQ multiplex PCR was the method, and the copy in TCRdb shows in-frame clones only, minus some. The sample holds about 120,000 clones, 85% to 95% seen once. Stated time point: peripheral blood 6 weeks after treatment start. This material consisted of PBMCs, taken around atezolizumab (anti-PD-L1) treatment. These receptors all stem from a man aged 55 to 70 with urothelial cancer.

The V gene is TRBV7-2, the J gene TRBJ1-4; D perhaps matches TRBD1 (6 bases). The CDR3 is 16 residues long. The germline V and J ends were trimmed by 6 bases and 1 base, with 15 bases remaining between them. Germline CDR1 is SGHTA and CDR2 is FQGNSA. The CDR3 sequence is CASSTGGRGTNEKLFF. The DNA of the CDR3 is TGTGCCAGCAGTACGGGGGGGCGCGGAACTAATGAAAAACTGTTTTTT.

This clone was recorded once. The chain recombines TRBV25-1 with TRBJ2-1; TRBD1 matches at 9 bases. The CDR3 is made up of 15 amino acids. Germline V CDR1 and CDR2: MGHDK, SYGVNS. With 4 bases clipped from V and 6 bases from J, the junction kept 7 bases outside the gene matches. The CDR3 sequence: CASSAGTGLTNEQFF. The CDR3 DNA is TGTGCCAGCAGTGCCGGGACAGGGTTGACCAATGAGCAGTTCTTC.

The gene calls are TRBV6-1 and TRBJ2-1, with 8 bases aligning to TRBD2. The junction had 17 bases not matched to a gene; V was cut back by 3 bases and J by 4 bases. The germline V gene has CDR1 MNHNS and CDR2 SASEGT. This CDR3 spans 19 amino acids. The CDR3 reads CASSDGRSSPSGSYNEQFF. The CDR3 DNA is TGTGCCAGCAGTGATGGGAGGAGCAGTCCTAGCGGGTCATACAATGAGCAGTTCTTC.

V and J are TRBV5-1 and TRBJ2-3; TRBD2 agrees at 10 bases. The CDR3 runs to 19 residues. Germline V gene sequence: CDR1 SGHRS, CDR2 YFSETQ. The junction had 14 bases not matched to a gene; V was cut back by 3 bases and J by 1 base. The CDR3 reads CASSSRASLAGERTDTQYF. CDR3 DNA: TGCGCCAGCAGCTCGCGGGCCTCTCTAGCGGGGGAGCGCACAGATACGCAGTATTTT.

The rearrangement joins TRBV5-1 to TRBJ2-3; D ambiguous. The length of the CDR3 is 13 residues. Per the germline V gene, CDR1 is SGHRS and CDR2 is YFSETQ. V lost 1 base and J 3 bases, leaving 6 bases between the germline ends. The CDR3 nucleotides read TGCGCCAGCAGCTTGATTCCGACAGATACGCAGTATTTT. Translation: CASSLIPTDTQYF.

J is TRBJ2-5 and V is TRBV6-6; TRBD2 is a possible D gene (5 bases). The CDR3 contains 14 residues. Germline CDR1 MNHNY, CDR2 SVGAGI (reference sequence). V was pared by 7 bases and J by 2 bases, with 14 bases between. The CDR3 region has the DNA TGTGCCAGCAACCTCCGGGAACCACAAGAGACCCAGTACTTC. This sequence encodes CASNLREPQETQYF.

CDR3 sequence: CASSFRVGLSYEQYF. For the CDR3, the DNA is TGTGCCAGCAGCTTCCGGGTGGGGCTCTCCTACGAGCAGTACTTC. The chain has TRBV5-4 and TRBJ2-7; TRBD1 is a possible D gene (5 bases). This CDR3 spans 15 amino acids. The V and J ends lost 2 bases and 0 bases respectively, with 12 bases between them. Germline V gives CDR1 SGHNT, CDR2 YYREEE (reference sequence).

CDR3 DNA sequence: TGTGCCAGCAGCCGGGACAGGGTCAGGGTAGCTTTCTTT. Encoded protein: CASSRDRVRVAFF. V and J are TRBV7-2 and TRBJ1-1; 9 bases are a match to TRBD1. Looked up from germline, CDR1 is SGHTA and CDR2 is FQGNSA. CDR3 size: 13 residues. J lost 10 bases, V lost 5 bases, and 8 bases had no gene match.

The rearrangement uses TRBV29-1 and TRBJ2-5, with D possibly being TRBD1 (5 bases). This CDR3 is built from 12 residues. Trimming cost V 6 bases and J 5 bases, with 13 bases left between them. Per the germline V gene, CDR1 is SQVTM and CDR2 is ANQGSEA. The CDR3 coding sequence is TGCAGCGTCAGGACAATCGACGAGACCCAGTACTTC. This encodes CSVRTIDETQYF.

V and J are TRBV2 and TRBJ2-7; 7 bases match TRBD1. Trimming took 6 bases from V and 1 from J; bases not matched to a gene: 12. The germline CDR1 and CDR2 sequences are SNHLY and FYNNEI. The length of the CDR3 is 16 residues. CDR3 amino acids: CASRYRGQTNSYEQYF. For the CDR3, the DNA is TGTGCCAGCAGATACAGGGGCCAAACCAATTCCTACGAGCAGTACTTC. The complete variable domain, with remaining parts taken from reference TRBV2 and TRBJ2-7, reads EPEVTQTPSHQVTQMGQEVILRCVPISNHLYFYWYRQILGQKVEFLVSFYNNEISEKSEIFDDQFSVERPDGSNFTLKIRSTKLEDSAMYFCASRYRGQTNSYEQYFGPGTRLTVT.

The chain carries TRBV5-4 and TRBJ2-7, with D possibly matching TRBD1 (6 bases). The CDR3 has 13 amino acids. Trimming removed 4 bases at V and 0 bases at J, with 8 bases between. Germline CDR1 SGHNT, CDR2 YYREEE (reference sequence). For the CDR3, the DNA is TGTGCCAGCAGCCGACAGGACTCCTACGAGCAGTACTTC. This encodes CASSRQDSYEQYF.

This sequence joins TRBV7-2 and TRBJ1-3; tentatively, D is TRBD1 (6 bases). Germline V gene data show CDR1 as SGHTA and CDR2 as FQGNSA. CDR3 length: 18 residues. Trimming removed 1 base from V and 0 bases from J, with 16 bases in between. CDR3 amino acids: CASSLVGGLGGSGNTIYF. The CDR3 DNA is TGTGCCAGCAGCTTAGTCGGGGGGTTAGGGGGCTCTGGAAACACCATATATTTT. Using reference TRBV7-2 and TRBJ1-3 for the parts outside the CDR3, the full variable domain is GAGVSQSPSNKVTEKGKDVELRCDPISGHTALYWYRQSLGQGLEFLIYFQGNSAPDKSGLPSDRFSAERTGGSVSTLTIQRTQQEDSAVYLCASSLVGGLGGSGNTIYFGEGSWLTVV.

In regard to this clone: The junction departs from germline at one end; a sequencing error may be responsible. The rearrangement joins TRBV6-1 to TRBJ2-7, with D possibly matching TRBD2 (7 bases). CDR3 size: 13 residues. Germline CDR1 reads MNHNS; CDR2 reads SASEGT. CDR3 residues: CASSENGAGANLF. The CDR3 region has the DNA TGTGCCAGCAGTGAAAACGGGGCGGGGGCGAACCTATTC.

V usage is TRBV6-1 and J usage is TRBJ2-3; 8 nucleotides match TRBD1. Germline values: CDR1 MNHNS, CDR2 SASEGT. The CDR3 sequence is 15 residues long. Trimming cost V 2 bases and J 3 bases; bases outside gene matches: 4. The CDR3 sequence is CASSETQGETDTQYF. The DNA of the CDR3 is TGTGCCAGCAGTGAAACACAGGGGGAAACAGATACGCAGTATTTT.

The chain employs TRBV30 and TRBJ1-4, with 7 nucleotides matching TRBD1. The J segment lost 8 bases and the V segment lost 7 bases, leaving 7 bases of the junction unmatched. CDR1 and CDR2 (germline): GTSNPN, SVGIG (reference sequence). The CDR3 extends over 12 amino acids. The CDR3 nucleotides read TGTGCCTTTGACAGGGTGGGAGAAAAACTGTTTTTT. This sequence encodes CAFDRVGEKLFF.

The chain recombines TRBV7-9 with TRBJ2-5; TRBD1 agrees at 7 bases. CDR3 size: 18 residues. The junction had 13 bases not matched to a gene; V was cut back by 2 bases and J by 1 base. Germline V lookup: CDR1 SEHNR, CDR2 FQNEAQ (reference sequence). CDR3 region: CASSLQADDRALQETQYF. CDR3 DNA sequence: TGTGCCAGCAGCTTACAAGCGGACGACAGGGCACTCCAAGAGACCCAGTACTTC.

This rearrangement joins TRBV21-1 to TRBJ2-7; the D call in the table, TRBD1, was not verified against the DNA. TRBV21-1 is classified as a pseudogene. CDR3 length: 15 amino acids. The CDR3 DNA sequence: TGTGCCAGCAGTATTCAGGGGTTGGATGCCTACGAGCAGTACTTC. It specifies CASSIQGLDAYEQYF.

The rearrangement joins TRBV7-2 to TRBJ2-5; TRBD2 aligns across 7 bases. V dropped 1 base and J dropped 4; count of bases not matched to a gene: 3. CDR3 length: 14 residues. Germline V gives CDR1 SGHTA, CDR2 FQGNSA. The CDR3 spells CASSLGRGGETQYF. The CDR3 DNA is TGTGCCAGCAGCTTAGGCCGCGGGGGAGAGACCCAGTACTTC.

The chain combines TRBV7-2 with TRBJ2-1; D remains unclear. Germline V gene data show CDR1 as SGHTA and CDR2 as FQGNSA. Trimming pared 3 bases from V and 7 bases from J, leaving 4 bases between. CDR3 length: 11 residues. CDR3 amino acids: CASSLRNEQFF. DNA for the CDR3: TGTGCCAGCAGCTTGCGGAATGAGCAGTTCTTC.

The chain links TRBV7-2 to TRBJ2-7; 11 bases are shared with TRBD2. The CDR3 totals 14 residues. Germline CDR1 and CDR2: SGHTA and FQGNSA. V was clipped by 5 bases and J by 4 bases; unmatched bases: 4. This chain's CDR3 is CASSPTSGRYEQYF. The CDR3 DNA follows: TGTGCCAGCAGCCCTACTAGCGGGAGATACGAGCAGTACTTC.

The CDR3 nucleotides are TGTGCCAGCAGTGAACTCTCGGGCCCGAGGGACGAGCAGTACTTC. Protein sequence: CASSELSGPRDEQYF. This chain uses TRBV25-1 with TRBJ2-7; possibly TRBD2 for D (5 bases). CDR3 length: 15 amino acids. V was clipped by 2 bases and J by 5 bases, with 16 bases between them. Germline values: CDR1 MGHDK, CDR2 SYGVNS.

The genes are TRBV19 and TRBJ1-5; 9 positions match TRBD1. V lost 5 bases and J lost 5; bases outside the gene matches: 10. The length of the CDR3 is 16 residues. Germline CDR1 LNHDA, CDR2 SQIVND (reference sequence). CDR3 bases: TGTGCCAGTAGTGAGTTGGGACAGGGCGTTCATCAGCCCCAGCATTTT. Protein product: CASSELGQGVHQPQHF.